The 15 T cell receptor beta chains below come from one sample, sequenced in a study of human T cells and chemical hapten exposure. TCRdb ran MiXCR on the RACE reads and lists one entry per CDR3 protein. The table shows 250,000 to 300,000 distinct CDR3 sequences, with roughly 7.7% occurring only once. Time point meaning: pre-sensitization, week 0. Treatment indicated: therapeutic diphenylcyclopropenone sensitization with weekly scalp DPC. The sequencing used whole blood, collected in connection with sensitization to the hapten diphenylcyclopropenone (DPC). These receptors were obtained from a man younger than 35 with alopecia areata. Some clones in this sample may be carry-over from other donors' samples.

Only a few counts were recorded for this clonotype. This rearrangement joins TRBV11-1 to TRBJ1-1; 10 bases line up with TRBD1. The CDR3 spans 15 residues. CDR1 and CDR2 from the germline V gene are SGHAT and FQDESV (reference sequence). The junction had 5 bases not matched to a gene; V was cut back by 3 bases and J by 4 bases. The CDR3 DNA reads as TGTGCCAGCAGCTTGGGTTGGACAGGGGGCACTGAAGCTTTCTTT. Translating gives CASSLGWTGGTEAFF. The full variable domain, completed using reference TRBV11-1 and TRBJ1-1, is EAEVAQSPRYKITEKSQAVAFWCDPISGHATLYWYRQILGQGPELLVQFQDESVVDDSQLPKDRFSAERLKGVDSTLKIQPAELGDSAMYLCASSLGWTGGTEAFFGQGTRLTVV.

This clonotype has just a few counts. The genes are TRBV12-5 and TRBJ1-2, with 7 bases lining up with TRBD1. This CDR3 is built from 14 residues. Germline-derived CDR1 and CDR2 are LGHNT and FRNRAP. The V segment lost 6 bases and the J segment 0 bases; nucleotides outside the gene matches: 4. The CDR3 here is CASGSGQSNYGYTF. CDR3 coding DNA: TGTGCTAGTGGCTCGGGACAGTCTAACTATGGCTACACCTTC.

The CDR3 DNA follows: TGTGCCAGCAGCTCCGGGACAGGGAGACAGACCCAGTACTTC. It encodes CASSSGTGRQTQYF. This rearrangement joins TRBV7-2 to TRBJ2-5; 9 positions agree with TRBD1. The CDR3 consists of 14 residues. Germline CDR1 reads SGHTA; CDR2 reads FQGNSA. Trimming removed 4 bases from V and 6 bases from J; junction bases left unmatched: 6.

This clonotype was detected ten times or more. The V gene is TRBV27, the J gene TRBJ2-7; 10 bases line up with TRBD1. The germline V gene encodes CDR1 MNHEY and CDR2 SMNVEV (reference sequence). The CDR3 runs 16 residues. V trimming: 4 bases; J trimming: 4 bases; junction bases outside the gene matches: 10. CDR3: CASSSFAGTGVYEQYV. Written as DNA, the CDR3 is TGTGCCAGCAGTTCGTTTGCCGGGACAGGGGTATACGAGCAGTACGTC.

The rearrangement links TRBV10-3 to TRBJ1-2; 7 positions match TRBD1. After removal of 3 bases from V and 4 bases from J, the junction contained 11 bases not matched to a gene. The CDR3 covers 16 residues. Germline CDR1 is ENHRY and CDR2 is SYGVKD. The CDR3 nucleotides are TGTGCCATCAGTGACCAAAGACAGGGAAGGGGCTATGGCTACACCTTC. It is translated as CAISDQRQGRGYGYTF.

This clonotype was seen a few times. The chain uses TRBV3-1 and TRBJ1-1, with 7 positions matching TRBD1. Per the germline V gene, CDR1 is LGHDT and CDR2 is YNNKEL (reference sequence). V lost 6 bases, J lost 8 bases, and 3 bases stayed unmatched. The CDR3 contains 11 residues. The chain's CDR3 is CASRRDREAFF. CDR3 in DNA: TGTGCCAGCAGAAGGGACAGAGAAGCTTTCTTT.

This clonotype was seen only a few times. The V gene is TRBV12-3 or TRBV12-4, the J gene TRBJ2-2; a weak D match, TRBD2 (6 bases). This CDR3 comprises 12 residues. Trimming removed 4 bases from V and 9 bases from J, with 9 bases in between. The CDR3: CASSWTNRELFF. The CDR3 DNA is TGTGCCAGCAGTTGGACTAACCGGGAGCTGTTTTTT.

Many counts were recorded for this clonotype. This chain joins TRBV3-1 and TRBJ1-2, with D perhaps matching TRBD1 (5 bases). Germline V lookup: CDR1 LGHDT, CDR2 YNNKEL (reference sequence). The CDR3 spans 13 residues. V gave up 1 base and J gave up 4 bases, with 7 bases separating them. The CDR3 nucleotides are TGTGCCAGCAGCCAAGTTCAGGGCTATGGCTACACCTTC. Its protein product is CASSQVQGYGYTF. Full variable domain (remainder filled in from reference TRBV3-1 and TRBJ1-2): DTAVSQTPKYLVTQMGNDKSIKCEQNLGHDTMYWYKQDSKKFLKIMFSYNNKELIINETVPNRFSPKSPDKAHLNLHINSLELGDSAVYFCASSQVQGYGYTFGSGTRLTVV.

The sample holds a few counts of this clonotype. This chain joins TRBV10-3 and TRBJ2-5, with 9 bases that match TRBD2. The germline V gene has CDR1 ENHRY and CDR2 SYGVKD. The length of the CDR3 is 15 residues. J gave up 1 base and V 3 bases, and 3 bases lay outside the gene matches. DNA for the CDR3: TGTGCCATCAGTGAAAGGCGGGGGGGCCAAGAGACCCAGTACTTC. Residues: CAISERRGGQETQYF.

With respect to this clonotype: It may be a read error: a sequence one base away is much more abundant. The chain recombines TRBV6-1 with TRBJ1-1; TRBD1 matches 7 bases. Looked up from germline, CDR1 is MNHNS and CDR2 is SASEGT. The V and J ends lost 6 bases and 9 bases, in that order; junction bases with no gene match: 7. CDR3 size: 12 residues. CDR3 in amino acids: CASSYSQGKAFF. DNA for the CDR3: TGTGCCAGCAGCTACTCACAGGGGAAAGCTTTCTTT.

This clonotype was seen only a few times. The chain combines TRBV7-8 with TRBJ1-1, with D perhaps matching TRBD1 (6 bases). This CDR3 is 15 amino acids long. The germline V gene encodes CDR1 SGHVS and CDR2 FQNEAQ. V lost 5 bases, J lost 5 bases, and 18 bases lay in between. The CDR3 DNA sequence: TGTGCCAGCAGCCCCCGCACGGGGGGCAGTACTGAAGCTTTCTTT. Translated, it gives CASSPRTGGSTEAFF.

There are many counts of this clonotype. The chain couples TRBV9 to TRBJ2-4, with 8 bases lining up with TRBD2. The germline gives CDR1 SGDLS, CDR2 YYNGEE. This CDR3 region has 15 residues. Trimming removed 4 bases from V and 9 bases from J; junction bases left unmatched: 12. The CDR3 spells CASSPRAGAVGIQYF. For the CDR3, the DNA is TGTGCCAGCAGCCCCCGAGCGGGGGCCGTCGGCATTCAGTACTTC.

This clonotype was observed a handful of times. The chain has TRBV6-2 or TRBV6-3 and TRBJ2-1; no clear D. Trimming pared 6 bases from V and 4 bases from J, leaving 19 bases between. The CDR3 covers 16 residues. CDR1 is MNHEY, CDR2 SVGEGT, per germline. Here the CDR3 DNA reads TGTGCCAGCAGGCAAAAGTGGATGGATCTATACAATGAGCAGTTCTTC. Its translation is CASRQKWMDLYNEQFF.

This clonotype was found a few times. This chain connects TRBV5-5 to TRBJ2-1; TRBD2 agrees at 7 bases. The CDR3 runs to 14 residues. The germline V gene has CDR1 SGHKS and CDR2 YYEKEE (reference sequence). V trimming: 4 bases; J trimming: 4 bases; junction bases outside the gene matches: 5. CDR3 nucleotide sequence: TGTGCCAGCAGCCGGGACTACCAGTACAATGAGCAGTTCTTC. Amino acids: CASSRDYQYNEQFF.

This clonotype was seen many times. The chain recombines TRBV6-1 with TRBJ2-3; 10 positions agree with TRBD1. The CDR3 is 17 amino acids. Germline V CDR1 and CDR2: MNHNS, SASEGT. V shed 5 bases and J 0 bases; nucleotides not matched to a gene: 8. CDR3 in amino acids: CASSFTGTGESTDTQYF. CDR3 DNA sequence: TGTGCCAGCAGTTTTACCGGGACAGGGGAGAGCACAGATACGCAGTATTTT.